These 11 T cell receptor beta chains were sequenced from one sample in a study of shared clonotypes between healthy human individuals. Sequencing was performed with immunoSEQ multiplex PCR; in TCRdb, only in-frame clones are kept and a portion is missing. The sample holds 550,000 to 600,000 clones; roughly 79% are singletons and the top ten take 12%. The sample was PBMCs. These receptors all come from a woman aged 40 to 50 in good health. Some clones in this sample may be carry-over from other donors' samples.

The rearrangement links TRBV10-1 to TRBJ2-5; TRBD1 might be the D (5 bases). Germline V gene sequence: CDR1 WNHNN, CDR2 SYGVQD (reference sequence). The CDR3 length is 15 residues. Trimming removed 0 bases from V and 8 bases from J, with 16 bases in between. The CDR3 spells CASSESETVKRTQYF. Here the CDR3 DNA reads TGCGCCAGCAGTGAGTCGGAGACAGTCAAACGTACCCAGTACTTC.

The rearrangement uses TRBV6-4 and TRBJ2-3, with TRBD1 matching 10 bases. The CDR3 runs 13 residues. Germline loops: CDR1 MRHNA, CDR2 SNTAGT. The junction had 4 bases not matched to a gene; V was cut back by 4 bases and J by 9 bases. CDR3 sequence (DNA): TGTGCCAGCAGTGGGGACAGGGGTGAGACGCAGTATTTT. This translates into CASSGDRGETQYF.

This chain links TRBV9 with TRBJ2-7, with D unresolved. This CDR3 is built from 14 residues. Germline CDR1 SGDLS, CDR2 YYNGEE. V was cut by 5 bases and J by 0 bases, with 12 bases left in between. As DNA, the CDR3 is TGTGCCAGCAGTTACCTACCTAGCTCCTACGAGCAGTACTTC. Its translation: CASSYLPSSYEQYF.

The chain couples TRBV5-1 to TRBJ2-2; D possibly matches TRBD1 or TRBD2 (5 bases each). With 1 base removed from V and 2 bases from J, the gap between germline ends came to 9 bases. Per the germline V gene, CDR1 is SGHRS and CDR2 is YFSETQ. CDR3 length: 15 amino acids. The CDR3 DNA sequence: TGCGCCAGCAGCTTGAGGGGAGAAAACACCGGGGAGCTGTTTTTT. Protein sequence: CASSLRGENTGELFF.

This clone appeared a single time. The genes are TRBV4-1 and TRBJ2-4; 7 bases agree with TRBD2. The CDR3 has 16 residues. The germline gives CDR1 MGHRA, CDR2 YSYEKL. The J segment lost 2 bases and the V segment lost 0 bases, leaving 4 bases of the junction unmatched. The CDR3 nucleotides read TGCGCCAGCAGCCAAGAAGGGGAGGGGTCCAAAAACATTCAGTACTTC. This gives the protein CASSQEGEGSKNIQYF.

The rearrangement uses TRBV11-2 and TRBJ2-1; no clear D. The V gene's germline CDR1 is SGHAT and CDR2 FQNNGV. The CDR3 is 13 residues long. V was shortened by 2 bases and J by 4 bases, with 6 bases between the two germline ends. For the CDR3, the DNA is TGTGCCAGCAGCTTACTTTTGTACAATGAGCAGTTCTTC. It specifies CASSLLLYNEQFF.

In this sample, this clone turned up once. This sequence may be a read error, since a much larger clone differs from it by one base. The chain couples TRBV9 to TRBJ2-5; TRBD2 matches 12 bases. Germline CDR1 SGDLS, CDR2 YYNGEE. Trimming cost V 4 bases and J 3 bases; bases outside gene matches: 4. The CDR3 has 15 residues. The CDR3 spells CASSPRTSGEETQYF. CDR3 DNA: TGTGCCAGCAGCCCCCGGACTAGCGGGGAAGAGACCCAGTACTTC.

Concerning this clone itself: A far larger clone lies a single base away; this is likely a read error. This chain joins TRBV5-6 and TRBJ1-5, with a weak D call TRBD1 (5 bases). From germline, CDR1 is SGHDT and CDR2 YYEEEE. This CDR3 is built from 17 residues. In DNA form, the CDR3 reads TGTGCCAGCAACTTGGGCAGGGAGAGACCAAGCAATCAGCCCCAGCATTTT. This gives the protein CASNLGRERPSNQPQHF.

The chain recombines TRBV11-2 with TRBJ1-2; tentative D call: TRBD1 (5 bases). CDR1 and CDR2 from the germline V gene are SGHAT and FQNNGV. CDR3 size: 14 residues. The V gene lost 2 bases and the J gene lost 7 bases, with 14 bases spanning the gap. This chain's CDR3 is CASSLSQVKGGYTF. The CDR3 DNA reads as TGTGCCAGCAGCTTATCACAGGTCAAGGGTGGCTACACCTTC.

The chain carries TRBV30 and TRBJ2-1, with D unclear. The V gene's germline CDR1 is GTSNPN and CDR2 SVGIG (reference sequence). The CDR3 consists of 14 residues. Between the trimmed V and J ends, which lost 4 bases and 2 bases, there was a span of 12 bases. CDR3 nucleotide sequence: TGTGCCTGGACCCCCGTCAGCGCCTACAATGAGCAGTTCTTC. This gives the protein CAWTPVSAYNEQFF.

The chain couples TRBV27 to TRBJ2-7; D is tentatively TRBD1 or TRBD2 (6 bases each). The CDR3 runs 16 residues. Germline-derived CDR1 and CDR2 are MNHEY and SMNVEV (reference sequence). V lost 5 bases and J lost 5, with 22 bases in between. The CDR3 region has the DNA TGTGCCAGCAGTCCCAACCTTTGGGGGGCACACCACGAGCAGTACTTC. It codes for CASSPNLWGAHHEQYF.